These 9 T cell receptor beta chains came from one sample sequenced in a study of cytomegalovirus exposure and HLA in healthy donors (dated by TCRdb to the late 2010s). The method behind the library was the immunoSEQ multiplex PCR assay. The multiplex PCR relied on a mix of 60 forward primers for TCR Vbeta segments and 13 reverse primers for TCR Jbeta segments. TCRdb took over this immuneACCESS table, retaining in-frame rearrangements with V and J assigned. Such tables are incomplete; in checked studies, under half of the missing clones stem from an unresolved V gene, and the remainder is unexplained. This sample is represented by about 62,000 clones; 65% to 75% of them were singletons. The ten biggest clones cover roughly 5.3% of the sample. The sample taken for sequencing was PBMCs. Every receptor here comes from a woman aged 25 to 39 in good health and CMV-seronegative.

The chain joins TRBV6-1 to TRBJ1-5; D gene unclear. The CDR3 contains 13 residues. Germline CDR1 MNHNS, CDR2 SASEGT. V was shortened by 8 bases and J by 0 bases, with 8 bases between the two germline ends. The CDR3 DNA is TGTGCCAGCCGTGGAGGTAGCAATCAGCCCCAGCATTTT. Protein product: CASRGGSNQPQHF.

V is TRBV27 and J is TRBJ2-3; D is uncertain. The CDR3 length is 16 residues. Trimming cost V 5 bases and J 0 bases, with 15 bases left between them. CDR1 is MNHEY, CDR2 SMNVEV, per germline (reference sequence). CDR3: CASSESNYLSTDTQYF. The DNA for the CDR3 is TGTGCCAGCAGTGAGTCGAACTATCTTAGCACAGATACGCAGTATTTT.

The V gene is TRBV6-5, the J gene TRBJ1-2; D gene ambiguous. CDR3 length: 13 residues. Trimming removed 4 bases at V and 4 bases at J, with 10 bases between. The germline V gene has CDR1 MNHEY and CDR2 SVGAGI. The CDR3 here is CASSSESLYGYTF. DNA of the CDR3: TGTGCCAGCAGTTCAGAATCCCTCTATGGCTACACCTTC.

This clone was detected a few times. The rearrangement joins TRBV9 to TRBJ2-2, with TRBD2 matching over 8 bases. This CDR3 is 19 amino acids long. Trimming removed 4 bases from V and 5 bases from J; junction bases left unmatched: 19. Germline V gene lookup returns CDR1 SGDLS and CDR2 YYNGEE. The CDR3 DNA sequence: TGTGCCAGCAGCCCTATCGGGCGGGAGGTCCTAATGGAGACCGGGGAGCTGTTTTTT. Protein: CASSPIGREVLMETGELFF.

This clone was seen at least ten times. V gene TRBV11-2 combines with J gene TRBJ2-7; 8 bases map to TRBD1. After removal of 5 bases from V and 1 base from J, the junction contained 10 bases not matched to a gene. There are 16 residues in the CDR3. Germline values: CDR1 SGHAT, CDR2 FQNNGV. This CDR3 is CASSPLQRQGSYEQYF. The CDR3 region has the DNA TGTGCCAGCAGCCCCTTGCAGAGACAGGGGTCCTACGAGCAGTACTTC.

The genes are TRBV7-3 and TRBJ2-2; 9 positions match TRBD2. From germline, CDR1 is SGHTA and CDR2 FQGTGA. The CDR3 covers 17 residues. V shed 5 bases and J 6 bases; nucleotides not matched to a gene: 13. The CDR3 spells CASSRRPLAGPPGELFF. The CDR3 nucleotides read TGTGCCAGCAGCCGCCGACCGCTAGCGGGACCCCCCGGGGAGCTGTTTTTT.

V and J are TRBV7-9 and TRBJ1-4, with a weak D call TRBD1 (5 bases). Germline V CDR1 and CDR2: SEHNR, FQNEAQ (reference sequence). The CDR3 contains 16 residues. Deletions cut 6 bases from V and 8 bases from J, with 22 bases between. The CDR3 loop is CASSKLSGGLGEKLFF. As DNA, the CDR3 is TGTGCCAGCAGTAAGCTCTCGGGGGGACTCGGCGAAAAACTGTTTTTT.

The rearrangement uses TRBV4-3 and TRBJ1-4, with 9 positions matching TRBD1. The CDR3 extends over 18 amino acids. J was trimmed by 8 bases and V by 1 base; bases with no gene match: 14. From germline, CDR1 is LGHNA and CDR2 YSLEER. The CDR3: CASSQVGGQGRFEEKLFF. The CDR3 DNA sequence: TGCGCCAGCAGCCAAGTGGGGGGACAGGGCCGCTTTGAGGAAAAACTGTTTTTT.

This clone was seen only once. An end of the junction does not agree with germline; a read error may underlie this. The chain carries TRBV7-9 and TRBJ2-3; TRBD1 agrees at 11 bases. The V gene's germline CDR1 is SEHNR and CDR2 FQNEAQ (reference sequence). The CDR3 runs 17 residues. The CDR3 region is CSSSPDRGLPWVDTQYF. The CDR3 nucleotides read TGTTCCAGCAGCCCGGACAGGGGGCTTCCGTGGGTGGATACGCAGTATTTT.